This T cell receptor beta chain was captured in a study of blood T cell repertoires in COVID-19. Produced via immunoSEQ multiplex PCR; TCRdb's table is partial and in-frame only. Counted here are 85,000 or so clones, about 95% occurring once; the ten biggest clones make up roughly 4%. Germline V gene sequence: CDR1 LNHDA, CDR2 SQIVND (reference sequence). This CDR3 is built from 15 residues. J gave up 4 bases and V 8 bases, and 12 bases lay outside the gene matches. The sample taken for sequencing was peripheral blood. The receptor was isolated from a human donor with active COVID-19. The donor label of this sample is uncertain. The V gene is TRBV19, the J gene TRBJ2-3, with TRBD2 matching over 7 bases. CDR3 region: CASVAGDGGADTQYF. The CDR3 bases are TGTGCCAGTGTCGCGGGGGACGGGGGAGCAGATACGCAGTATTTT. Using reference TRBV19 and TRBJ2-3 for the parts outside the CDR3, the full variable domain is DGGITQSPKYLFRKEGQNVTLSCEQNLNHDAMYWYRQDPGQGLRLIYYSQIVNDFQKGDIAEGYSVSREKKESFPLTVTSAQKNPTAFYLCASVAGDGGADTQYFGPGTRLTVL.